Described below is a single TCR beta chain sequence and its context. Germline lookup yields CDR1 ENHRY and CDR2 SYGVKD. Deletions cut 2 bases from V and 6 bases from J, with 8 bases between. This CDR3 contains 13 residues. The data were taken from a study of blood T cells in healthy people across ages. For the second PCR, which ran for about 7 to 11 cycles, a sample-barcoded 5' primer and a J-beta primer mix were used. TCRdb called the 5' RACE reads again in MiXCR, with one record for every CDR3 protein. This table holds about 1.5 million distinct CDR3 sequences, 42% found once. The sequenced sample consisted of blood. This sequence originates from a woman younger than 30 in good health. This chain connects TRBV10-3 to TRBJ1-5; the D is unclear. The CDR3 DNA reads TGTGCCATCAGTGAGGGGAGCGGTCAGCCCCAGCATTTT. This encodes CAISEGSGQPQHF.